This TCR beta chain stems from a study of control samples from healthy donors and cancer patients. V shed 2 bases and J shed 11 bases, with 9 bases lying between them. The CDR3 covers 12 residues. Assay used: immunoSEQ multiplex PCR; TCRdb lists only in-frame clones, some missing. The sample records roughly 160,000 clones, nearly 96% being singletons. The rearrangement links TRBV23-1 to TRBJ2-2; weak D call: TRBD1 (6 bases). TRBV23-1 is an ORF; its function is uncertain. The source material was blood. This sequence was found in a woman younger than 45 in good health. The CDR3 nucleotides are TGCGCCAGCAGTCAAAAACAGGGCGAGCTGTTTTTT. Translating gives CASSQKQGELFF.